This T cell receptor (beta chain) is drawn from a study of post-analysis software for immune sequencing data. Study-wide results and caveats: Patients carried four or five TRBV segments more frequently than controls did, and TRBV5-6, TRBV5-1 and TRBV20-1 were among them. Analysis by F measure revealed that same-batch samples clustered strongly together.

Sequencing libraries made from TCR beta cDNA carried unique molecular identifiers. One entry per CDR3 protein results from TCRdb running MiXCR on the PCR reads. Of about 430,000 distinct CDR3 sequences in the sample, over 30% were seen once. Concerning this clonotype itself: What it recognizes is unknown.

Losses at the gene ends were 0 bases for V and 2 bases for J; bases not matched to a gene: 11. Germline CDR1 reads SGHDT; CDR2 reads YYEEEE. The CDR3 has 19 amino acids. The sequencing input was blood. This chain joins TRBV5-6 and TRBJ2-1; 10 nucleotides agree with TRBD2. The receptor comes from a girl aged 2-15 years with multiple sclerosis. The CDR3 is CASSLGASGGETPYNEQFF. The DNA for the CDR3 is TGTGCCAGCAGCTTGGGTGCTAGCGGGGGAGAGACACCCTACAATGAGCAGTTCTTC.